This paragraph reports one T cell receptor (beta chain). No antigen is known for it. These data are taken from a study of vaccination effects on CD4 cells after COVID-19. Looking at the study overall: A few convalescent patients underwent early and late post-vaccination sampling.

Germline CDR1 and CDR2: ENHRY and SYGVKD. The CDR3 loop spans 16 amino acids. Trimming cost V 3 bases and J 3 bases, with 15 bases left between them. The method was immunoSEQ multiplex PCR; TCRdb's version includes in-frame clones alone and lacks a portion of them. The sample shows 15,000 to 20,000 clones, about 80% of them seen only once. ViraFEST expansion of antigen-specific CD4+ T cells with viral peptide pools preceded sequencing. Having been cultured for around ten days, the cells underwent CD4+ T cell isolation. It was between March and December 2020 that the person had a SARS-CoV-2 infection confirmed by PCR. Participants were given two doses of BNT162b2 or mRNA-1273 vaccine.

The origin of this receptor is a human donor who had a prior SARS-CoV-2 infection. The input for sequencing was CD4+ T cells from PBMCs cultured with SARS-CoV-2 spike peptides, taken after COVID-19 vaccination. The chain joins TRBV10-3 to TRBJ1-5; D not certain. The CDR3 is CAISEVRGGPNQPQHF. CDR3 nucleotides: TGTGCCATCAGTGAAGTACGGGGAGGGCCCAATCAGCCCCAGCATTTT.